The 6 T cell receptor beta chains below were found in one sample sequenced in a study of blood T cells in healthy people across ages. Next came a second PCR, run for about 6 to 11 cycles, which used a sample-barcoded 5' primer along with a J-beta primer mix. In TCRdb, the 5' RACE reads were re-called with MiXCR into one record per CDR3 protein. The sample includes roughly 1,000,000 distinct CDR3 sequences, 20% to 25% seen only once; the top ten take 0.65% to 0.75%. The same specimen was also included in a second study, on T cells of mothers and their children.

Sequencing was done on a sample of blood. The receptor source for this set is a girl aged 2-10 years in good health.

The chain links TRBV12-3 or TRBV12-4 to TRBJ2-4; 8 bases align to TRBD2. The V gene end was trimmed by 5 bases and the J gene end by 3 bases; junction bases not matched to a gene: 6. This CDR3 region has 15 residues. CDR3 protein: CASSPLLADKNIQYF. Here the CDR3 DNA reads TGTGCCAGCAGTCCTTTACTAGCGGACAAAAACATTCAGTACTTC.

This rearrangement joins TRBV5-6 to TRBJ2-7; D ambiguous. The germline gives CDR1 SGHDT, CDR2 YYEEEE. The CDR3 length is 13 residues. V shed 4 bases and J shed 3 bases, with 11 bases lying between them. CDR3 loop: CASSVDTNYEQYF. DNA of the CDR3: TGTGCCAGCAGCGTCGACACCAACTACGAGCAGTACTTC.

The chain has TRBV3-1 and TRBJ2-5; a weak D match, TRBD2 (6 bases). The length of the CDR3 is 17 residues. CDR1 is LGHDT and CDR2 is YNNKEL in the germline V gene (reference sequence). V lost 0 bases and J 4 bases, leaving 18 bases between the germline ends. CDR3 sequence (DNA): TGTGCCAGCAGCCAAGATCGAAAGGCGCAGGGAGGAGAGACCCAGTACTTC. This sequence encodes CASSQDRKAQGGETQYF.

This clonotype was seen a few times. CDR3 sequence (DNA): TGTGCCAGCGAGGACAGCTCTGGGGCCAACGTCCTGACTTTC. It is translated as CASEDSSGANVLTF. This chain connects TRBV6-1 to TRBJ2-6; D may be TRBD1 (6 bases). The CDR3 extends over 14 amino acids. CDR1 is MNHNS, CDR2 SASEGT, per germline. Trimming removed 8 bases from V and 0 bases from J, with 8 bases in between.

The V and J genes are TRBV6-1 and TRBJ2-7; 7 bases fit TRBD1. The CDR3 sequence is 17 residues long. V was clipped by 5 bases and J by 2 bases; unmatched bases: 15. The germline V gene encodes CDR1 MNHNS and CDR2 SASEGT. CDR3 in DNA: TGTGCCAGCAGTCGCTCCCTAGCTCAAACAGGGGCCTACGAGCAGTACTTC. This gives the protein CASSRSLAQTGAYEQYF.

V and J are TRBV7-6 and TRBJ1-4; no definite D call. Germline CDR1 and CDR2: SGHVS and FNYEAQ. Trimming stripped 3 bases from V and 4 bases from J, with 12 bases between. The CDR3 contains 15 residues. CDR3 sequence reads: CASSFRVSLNEKLFF. The CDR3 DNA is TGTGCCAGCAGCTTCCGGGTCAGCCTTAATGAAAAACTGTTTTTT.